The rows below give T cell receptor beta chains drawn from one sample of a study of blood T cell repertoires in COVID-19. Method: immunoSEQ multiplex PCR; TCRdb's copy keeps in-frame clones and lacks some. The sample shows a few hundred thousand clones, 85% to 90% of them seen only once. The sample was peripheral blood. The receptor source for this set is a woman in her thirties or forties who had recovered from COVID-19. CDR3s include the opening cysteine and the closing phenylalanine or tryptophan. A D gene is named only where the DNA matches it firmly. Where a row states a size, it is once, few, many or the class of an expanded clone; other rows omit it.

size: once
J: TRBJ1-4
V: TRBV3-1/TRBV3-2
D: NA
CDR3: CASSQDLRVKREKLFF
DNA: TGTGCCAGCAGCCAAGATTTGCGGGTAAAGAGGGAAAAACTGTTTTTT

size: NA
J: TRBJ1-2
V: TRBV28
D: TRBD1
CDR3: CASSSGTVHGYTF
DNA: TGTGCCAGCAGCTCCGGGACAGTCCATGGCTACACCTTC

size: NA
J: TRBJ2-7
V: TRBV10-3
D: TRBD2
CDR3: CAISEASGAGGPIYEQYF
DNA: TGTGCCATCAGTGAGGCCTCAGGAGCGGGAGGGCCGATCTACGAGCAGTACTTC

size: NA
J: TRBJ2-7
V: TRBV6-5
D: NA
CDR3: CATQYSYEQYF
DNA: TGTGCCACCCAGTACTCCTACGAGCAGTACTTC

size: NA
J: TRBJ1-4
V: TRBV27
D: NA
CDR3: CASSFAGATNEKLFF
DNA: TGTGCCAGCAGTTTCGCCGGGGCAACTAATGAAAAACTGTTTTTT

size: NA
J: TRBJ1-2
V: TRBV11-2
D: NA
CDR3: CASSLGGNYGYTF
DNA: TGTGCCAGCAGCTTAGGCGGGAACTATGGCTACACCTTC

size: NA
J: TRBJ2-7
V: TRBV30
D: TRBD2
CDR3: CAWSVLAGGSEQYF
DNA: TGTGCCTGGAGTGTACTAGCGGGAGGGAGCGAGCAGTACTTC

size: once
J: TRBJ2-5
V: TRBV10-1
D: TRBD1
CDR3: CASSESRTGGVQYF
DNA: TGCGCCAGCAGTGAGTCCCGGACAGGGGGTGTCCAGTACTTC

size: once
J: TRBJ1-4
V: TRBV7-9
D: TRBD1
CDR3: CASSPSDRESEKLFF
DNA: TGTGCCAGCAGCCCCTCGGACAGGGAGAGTGAAAAACTGTTTTTT

size: NA
J: TRBJ1-2
V: TRBV4-3
D: NA
CDR3: CASSTPEGGALGGYTF
DNA: TGCGCCAGCAGCACCCCGGAGGGAGGCGCCCTGGGTGGCTACACCTTC

size: NA
J: TRBJ2-6
V: TRBV19
D: NA
CDR3: CASGSSGANVLTF
DNA: TGTGCCAGTGGGAGCTCTGGGGCCAACGTCCTGACTTTC

size: NA
J: TRBJ1-1
V: TRBV19
D: NA
CDR3: CASSPGGVEAFF
DNA: TGTGCCAGTAGTCCCGGCGGGGTTGAAGCTTTCTTT

size: NA
J: TRBJ2-1
V: TRBV7-8
D: TRBD2
CDR3: CASSLAGGGARSRENNEQFF
DNA: TGTGCCAGCAGCCTCGCGGGGGGGGGCGCGCGGTCCCGAGAAAACAATGAGCAGTTCTTC

size: NA
J: TRBJ2-3
V: TRBV19
D: TRBD2
CDR3: CASSIRAGADTQYF
DNA: TGTGCCAGTAGTATAAGGGCGGGGGCAGATACGCAGTATTTT

size: NA
J: TRBJ2-6
V: TRBV5-4
D: NA
CDR3: CASSVRGMGANVLTF
DNA: TGTGCCAGCAGCGTACGGGGGATGGGGGCCAACGTCCTGACTTTC

size: NA
J: TRBJ1-1
V: TRBV4-3
D: NA
CDR3: CASSQDLPPNTEAFF
DNA: TGCGCCAGCAGCCAAGACCTCCCCCCGAACACTGAAGCTTTCTTT

size: NA
J: TRBJ2-7
V: TRBV7-9
D: TRBD1
CDR3: CASSHRDSRYEQYF
DNA: TGTGCCAGCAGCCATCGGGACAGCCGCTACGAGCAGTACTTC

size: NA
J: TRBJ2-1
V: TRBV6-2/TRBV6-3
D: NA
CDR3: CASSYWGEPSNEQFF
DNA: TGTGCCAGCAGTTATTGGGGGGAGCCGTCCAATGAGCAGTTCTTC

size: NA
J: TRBJ1-6
V: TRBV3-1/TRBV3-2
D: TRBD1
CDR3: CASSLPKGADSPLHF
DNA: TGTGCCAGCAGCCTCCCTAAGGGGGCCGACTCACCCCTCCACTTT

size: once
J: TRBJ2-2
V: TRBV10-2
D: NA
CDR3: CASSNGSLRTGELFF
DNA: TGCGCCAGCAGTAACGGGAGCCTTAGAACCGGGGAGCTGTTTTTT

size: once
J: TRBJ1-6
V: TRBV3-1/TRBV3-2
D: NA
CDR3: CASSPHDSPNSPLHF
DNA: TGTGCCAGCAGCCCCCACGACAGTCCAAATTCACCCCTCCACTTT

size: NA
J: TRBJ1-5
V: TRBV30
D: NA
CDR3: CACKTRAGRNQPQHF
DNA: TGTGCCTGCAAAACCCGGGCAGGGCGCAATCAGCCCCAGCATTTT

size: NA
J: TRBJ1-1
V: TRBV9
D: TRBD1
CDR3: CASSSLEGDRGKGATEAFF
DNA: TGTGCCAGCAGCTCCCTAGAGGGGGACAGGGGAAAGGGGGCCACTGAAGCTTTCTTT

size: NA
J: TRBJ1-1
V: TRBV6-1
D: NA
CDR3: CASSERSGNTEAFF
DNA: TGTGCCAGCAGTGAACGGTCAGGTAACACTGAAGCTTTCTTT

size: NA
J: TRBJ2-1
V: TRBV7-9
D: NA
CDR3: CASSEYNEQFF
DNA: TGTGCCAGCAGCGAGTACAATGAGCAGTTCTTC

size: NA
J: TRBJ2-1
V: TRBV7-6
D: TRBD1
CDR3: CASSLGGQGTINEQFF
DNA: TGTGCCAGCAGCTTAGGGGGACAGGGAACCATCAATGAGCAGTTCTTC

size: NA
J: TRBJ2-5
V: TRBV24-1
D: NA
CDR3: CATSDWRGRPETQYF
DNA: TGTGCCACCAGTGACTGGAGGGGCCGGCCGGAGACCCAGTACTTC

size: NA
J: TRBJ2-3
V: TRBV3-1/TRBV3-2
D: TRBD2
CDR3: CASSLRGLAAPDTDTQYF
DNA: TGTGCCAGCAGCCTCAGGGGACTAGCGGCCCCCGACACAGATACGCAGTATTTT

size: NA
J: TRBJ2-7
V: TRBV4-3
D: NA
CDR3: CASSPQGGHSYEQYF
DNA: TGCGCCAGCAGCCCTCAGGGGGGACACTCCTACGAGCAGTACTTC

size: NA
J: TRBJ2-1
V: TRBV14
D: NA
CDR3: CASSYLVAPGSEQFF
DNA: TGTGCCAGCAGCTATTTGGTGGCCCCGGGTAGTGAGCAGTTCTTC

size: NA
J: TRBJ2-5
V: TRBV7-7
D: TRBD2
CDR3: CASSLGPRGGRQETQYF
DNA: TGTGCCAGCAGCTTGGGCCCACGGGGGGGGCGGCAAGAGACCCAGTACTTC

size: NA
J: TRBJ1-2
V: TRBV19
D: TRBD1
CDR3: CASRGADRAASYGYTF
DNA: TGTGCCAGTAGGGGTGCGGACAGGGCAGCCTCCTATGGCTACACCTTC

size: NA
J: TRBJ1-1
V: TRBV19
D: TRBD1
CDR3: CASTSRGPSTEAFF
DNA: TGTGCCAGTACCTCCAGGGGGCCGAGCACTGAAGCTTTCTTT

size: NA
J: TRBJ1-2
V: TRBV7-2
D: NA
CDR3: CASSPGVGTGYYGYTF
DNA: TGTGCCAGCAGCCCGGGGGTCGGAACGGGGTACTATGGCTACACCTTC

size: NA
J: TRBJ1-2
V: TRBV29-1
D: NA
CDR3: CSVEGASYTF
DNA: TGCAGCGTTGAGGGGGCGAGCTACACCTTC

size: NA
J: TRBJ2-7
V: TRBV5-4
D: NA
CDR3: CASSPGRGGLGEQYF
DNA: TGTGCCAGCAGCCCTGGAAGGGGGGGGCTCGGCGAGCAGTACTTC

size: NA
J: TRBJ2-7
V: TRBV6-5
D: TRBD2
CDR3: CASTRGVSYEQYF
DNA: TGTGCCAGCACCCGGGGGGTTAGCTACGAGCAGTACTTC

size: NA
J: TRBJ1-4
V: TRBV5-4
D: TRBD1
CDR3: CASSLDRGDNEKLFF
DNA: TGTGCCAGCAGCTTGGACAGGGGCGACAATGAAAAACTGTTTTTT

size: NA
J: TRBJ2-4
V: TRBV5-8
D: NA
CDR3: CASSRTIGNIQYF
DNA: TGTGCCAGCAGCCGCACGATCGGAAACATTCAGTACTTC

size: NA
J: TRBJ2-5
V: TRBV5-8
D: NA
CDR3: CASSLARGNQETQYF
DNA: TGTGCCAGCAGCTTGGCCAGGGGAAACCAAGAGACCCAGTACTTC

size: once
J: TRBJ1-1
V: TRBV5-6
D: TRBD1
CDR3: CASSLPGQGQGTEAFF
DNA: TGTGCCAGCAGCTTGCCGGGACAGGGGCAAGGGACTGAAGCTTTCTTT

size: NA
J: TRBJ2-3
V: TRBV6-1
D: TRBD2
CDR3: CASSGRHGLAGTDTQYF
DNA: TGTGCCAGCAGTGGCCGCCATGGACTAGCGGGCACAGATACGCAGTATTTT

size: many
J: TRBJ1-6
V: TRBV9
D: NA
CDR3: CASSVGHPNSPLHF
DNA: TGTGCCAGCAGCGTCGGACACCCAAATTCACCCCTCCACTTT

size: NA
J: TRBJ1-1
V: TRBV24-1
D: TRBD1
CDR3: CATSDRPTGATEAFF
DNA: TGTGCCACCAGTGACCGCCCGACAGGGGCCACTGAAGCTTTCTTT

size: NA
J: TRBJ1-1
V: TRBV14
D: NA
CDR3: CASSPRGNTEAFF
DNA: TGTGCCAGCAGCCCGCGCGGTAACACTGAAGCTTTCTTT

size: NA
J: TRBJ2-3
V: TRBV6-6
D: NA
CDR3: CASSYPLATDTQYF
DNA: TGTGCCAGCAGTTACCCCCTGGCCACAGATACGCAGTATTTT

size: NA
J: TRBJ2-2
V: TRBV2
D: NA
CDR3: CASGRDTGELFF
DNA: TGTGCCAGCGGTAGAGACACCGGGGAGCTGTTTTTT

size: NA
J: TRBJ2-5
V: TRBV30
D: NA
CDR3: CAWRRTVQETQYF
DNA: TGTGCCTGGAGGCGGACAGTACAAGAGACCCAGTACTTC

size: NA
J: TRBJ2-2
V: TRBV6-2/TRBV6-3
D: NA
CDR3: CASSPGGGRNTGELFF
DNA: TGTGCCAGCAGCCCCGGGGGAGGTCGGAACACCGGGGAGCTGTTTTTT

size: NA
J: TRBJ2-1
V: TRBV6-6
D: NA
CDR3: CASTRTGGPYNEQFF
DNA: TGTGCCAGCACCCGAACAGGTGGCCCCTACAATGAGCAGTTCTTC

size: NA
J: TRBJ1-2
V: TRBV24-1
D: NA
CDR3: CATSWGGDGYTF
DNA: TGTGCCACCAGTTGGGGGGGCGATGGCTACACCTTC

size: NA
J: TRBJ2-7
V: TRBV19
D: NA
CDR3: CASSEGRGYEQYF
DNA: TGTGCCAGTAGTGAGGGCAGGGGTTACGAGCAGTACTTC

size: NA
J: TRBJ2-3
V: TRBV4-1
D: TRBD2
CDR3: CASSQETPFASGASTDTQYF
DNA: TGCGCCAGCAGCCAAGAAACCCCGTTTGCTAGCGGGGCTAGCACAGATACGCAGTATTTT

size: NA
J: TRBJ2-2
V: TRBV5-4
D: TRBD1
CDR3: CASSPIQGPPGPGELFF
DNA: TGTGCCAGCAGCCCCATACAGGGGCCCCCTGGTCCCGGGGAGCTGTTTTTT

size: NA
J: TRBJ2-1
V: TRBV11-3
D: NA
CDR3: CASSSQLAPSNEQFF
DNA: TGTGCCAGCAGCTCCCAGCTAGCGCCCTCCAATGAGCAGTTCTTC

size: NA
J: TRBJ1-2
V: TRBV6-6
D: NA
CDR3: CASSPRTGEDTF
DNA: TGTGCCAGCAGTCCCCGGACCGGGGAAGACACCTTC